The 20 T cell receptor beta chains reported below all come from one sample, sequenced in a study of blood T cells in healthy people across ages. Alongside a J-beta primer mix, a sample-barcoded 5' primer served in a second PCR lasting about 6 to 12 cycles. MiXCR, applied by TCRdb to the 5' RACE reads, yields one record per CDR3 protein. The table has about 1.6 million distinct CDR3 sequences, roughly a third seen once; the top ten hold about 11%. Source material: blood. These receptors were obtained from a woman younger than 45 in good health.

This clonotype came up a few times. One end of the junction is discordant with germline, which a read error may explain. The rearrangement joins TRBV7-6 to TRBJ2-6; maybe TRBD1 (6 bases). The germline gives CDR1 SGHVS, CDR2 FNYEAQ. The CDR3 spans 14 residues. The CDR3 region has the DNA TGTGTCAGCAGCAAAGGGGGTGATGGCAACGTCCTGACTTTC. This codes for CVSSKGGDGNVLTF. Full variable domain (rest looked up from reference TRBV7-6 and TRBJ2-6): GAGVSQSPRYKVTKRGQDVALRCDPISGHVSLYWYRQALGQGPEFLTYFNYEAQQDKSGLPNDRFSAERPEGSISTLTIQRTEQRDSAMYRCVSSKGGDGNVLTFGAGSRLTVL.

The chain employs TRBV4-1 and TRBJ1-5; D is unresolved. This CDR3 spans 14 amino acids. Germline loops: CDR1 MGHRA, CDR2 YSYEKL. Between the trimmed V and J ends, which lost 0 bases and 6 bases, there was a span of 9 bases. CDR3 DNA: TGCGCCAGCAGCCAAGAGGGATGGGGTCAGCCCCAGCATTTT. This translates into CASSQEGWGQPQHF.

The J gene is TRBJ2-7, the V gene TRBV27; D not resolved. Germline assignment: CDR1 MNHEY and CDR2 SMNVEV (reference sequence). V shed 5 bases and J shed 2 bases, with 16 bases lying between them. This CDR3 has 15 amino acids. Here the CDR3 reads CASSPIVGYTYEQYF. The CDR3 coding sequence is TGTGCCAGCAGTCCGATAGTAGGCTACACCTACGAGCAGTACTTC.

This clonotype has just a few counts. The chain links TRBV20-1 to TRBJ1-1; possibly TRBD1 for D (6 bases). Germline V gives CDR1 DFQATT, CDR2 SNEGSKA (reference sequence). CDR3 size: 15 residues. With 0 bases removed from V and 1 base from J, the gap between germline ends came to 12 bases. The CDR3 nucleotides read TGCAGTGCTAGAGATGGGGGCAGGGGGAACACTGAAGCTTTCTTT. This sequence encodes CSARDGGRGNTEAFF.

This clonotype was observed a handful of times. The chain employs TRBV27 and TRBJ2-1, with TRBD1 as a possible D gene (5 bases). This CDR3 region has 15 residues. V dropped 2 bases and J dropped 8 bases, with 16 bases sitting between them. CDR1 and CDR2 (germline): MNHEY, SMNVEV (reference sequence). The CDR3 is CASSLRPTGQHEQFF. In DNA form, the CDR3 reads TGTGCCAGCAGTTTACGGCCAACAGGTCAGCATGAGCAGTTCTTC.

This clonotype was observed a few times. The CDR3 nucleotides read TGTGCCAGCAGTGAAGATTTCCCCGGGGGTACGCAAGAGACCCAGTACTTC. This translates into CASSEDFPGGTQETQYF. This chain links TRBV2 with TRBJ2-5, with a weak D call TRBD2 (6 bases). The germline V and J ends were trimmed by 1 base and 2 bases, with 17 bases remaining between them. Germline-derived CDR1 and CDR2 are SNHLY and FYNNEI. The CDR3 has 17 residues.

This CDR3 is CASSYRSAGVYNEQFF. The CDR3 nucleotides read TGTGCCAGCAGCTACCGTTCGGCGGGAGTATACAATGAGCAGTTCTTC. This chain connects TRBV6-2 or TRBV6-3 to TRBJ2-1; 7 bases agree with TRBD2. CDR1 is MNHEY and CDR2 is SVGEGT in the germline V gene. Losses at the gene ends were 6 bases for V and 4 bases for J; bases not matched to a gene: 12. The CDR3 length is 16 residues.

Points on this clonotype: The germline gene is not matched at one end of the junction; a read error may be the cause. This sequence joins TRBV5-1 and TRBJ2-3, with 16 bases lining up with TRBD2. Germline CDR1 reads SGHRS; CDR2 reads YFSETQ. The CDR3 consists of 20 residues. The CDR3 bases are TGCGCCAGCAGCCCCTATACCGGGACTAGCGGGAGGGCCAGGACAGATAGGCAGTATTTT. Translated, it gives CASSPYTGTSGRARTDRQYF.

In its sample, this clonotype was seen many times. The genes are TRBV20-1 and TRBJ2-5; D unclear. Deletions cut 2 bases from V and 2 bases from J, with 9 bases between. CDR1 and CDR2 from the germline V gene are DFQATT and SNEGSKA (reference sequence). The CDR3 consists of 13 residues. The CDR3, as DNA: TGCAGTGCTAGACTGGATTCACAAGAGACCCAGTACTTC. Its protein product is CSARLDSQETQYF.

This clonotype came up a few times. The chain links TRBV4-1 to TRBJ2-1; 8 bases line up with TRBD2. Germline V gene data show CDR1 as MGHRA and CDR2 as YSYEKL. Losses at the gene ends were 4 bases for V and 2 bases for J; bases not matched to a gene: 19. The CDR3 consists of 20 residues. As DNA, the CDR3 is TGCGCCAGCAGCCGTAAACCCCACCGTGAAGCGGGACTAGCCTACAATGAGCAGTTCTTC. Amino acid sequence: CASSRKPHREAGLAYNEQFF.

The V call is TRBV2, the J call TRBJ2-1, with a possible D match to TRBD2 (5 bases). Germline loops: CDR1 SNHLY, CDR2 FYNNEI. The CDR3 runs to 17 residues. Trimming took 5 bases from V and 1 from J, leaving 18 bases between them. The CDR3 nucleotides are TGTGCCAGCAGTTTCCCGACCCGAGAGGGTTCCTACAATGAGCAGTTCTTC. Its translation is CASSFPTREGSYNEQFF.

This chain joins TRBV27 and TRBJ1-4; 8 bases fit TRBD1. CDR3 length equals 15 residues. Per the germline V gene, CDR1 is MNHEY and CDR2 is SMNVEV (reference sequence). The V and J ends lost 5 bases and 10 bases, in that order; junction bases with no gene match: 12. CDR3 in DNA: TGTGCCAGCAGTCAGCCAGCCAGGGGGCTCGGAAAACTGTTTTTT. This encodes CASSQPARGLGKLFF.

J is TRBJ2-5 and V is TRBV30; 7 positions match TRBD1. With the DNA end fitting TRBJ2-7 better, the J assignment may be wrong. This CDR3 contains 14 residues. Germline lookup yields CDR1 GTSNPN and CDR2 SVGIG (reference sequence). The CDR3 DNA is TGTGCCTGGAGTAGGCAGGGGGTAGGCTACGAGCAGTACTTC. It translates to CAWSRQGVGYEQYF.

The chain couples TRBV10-3 to TRBJ1-6; D is possibly TRBD1 (6 bases). CDR3 length: 13 residues. Germline CDR1 is ENHRY and CDR2 is SYGVKD. V lost 11 bases and J 5 bases, leaving 13 bases between the germline ends. CDR3 region: CASSGTNNSPLHF. CDR3 nucleotide sequence: TGTGCCTCGTCCGGGACAAATAATTCACCCCTCCACTTT.

This clonotype was picked up a small number of times. The V gene is TRBV7-9, the J gene TRBJ1-2; maybe TRBD1 (6 bases). Per germline, CDR1 SEHNR and CDR2 FQNEAQ (reference sequence). Trimming removed 1 base from V and 3 bases from J, with 9 bases in between. This CDR3 region has 14 residues. The CDR3 nucleotides read TGTGCCAGCAGCTTAGGGACAGAATACTATGGCTACACCTTC. It specifies CASSLGTEYYGYTF.

In this sample, this clonotype turned up a few times. The J gene is TRBJ2-7, the V gene TRBV10-3; D may be TRBD2 (5 bases). The CDR3 consists of 15 residues. Per the germline V gene, CDR1 is ENHRY and CDR2 is SYGVKD. V dropped 0 bases and J dropped 6 bases, with 15 bases sitting between them. This CDR3 is CAISESELKGVEQYF. In DNA, the CDR3 is TGTGCCATCAGTGAGTCGGAGCTTAAGGGAGTCGAGCAGTACTTC.

This clonotype is a singleton in its sample. The chain joins TRBV10-3 to TRBJ2-2; 7 bases agree with TRBD1. The CDR3 length is 14 residues. The V gene's germline CDR1 is ENHRY and CDR2 SYGVKD. V gave up 10 bases and J gave up 5 bases; unmatched junction bases: 10. The CDR3: CATTGTEITGELFF. The CDR3 region has the DNA TGTGCCACGACCGGGACAGAAATTACCGGGGAGCTGTTTTTT.

This clonotype was detected only a few times. CDR3: CASSSGLASSGEQFF. CDR3 DNA: TGTGCCAGCAGCAGTGGACTAGCCTCCTCCGGGGAGCAGTTCTTC. This chain joins TRBV7-3 and TRBJ2-1, with 8 bases that match TRBD2. Germline V CDR1 and CDR2: SGHTA, FQGTGA. V lost 5 bases to trimming and J lost 10 bases; unmatched junction nucleotides: 13. The CDR3 sequence is 15 residues long.

The chain joins TRBV3-1 to TRBJ2-7; a weak D match, TRBD1 (6 bases). This CDR3 has 17 amino acids. Trimming pared 2 bases from V and 6 bases from J, leaving 23 bases between. Germline assignment: CDR1 LGHDT and CDR2 YNNKEL (reference sequence). DNA of the CDR3: TGTGCCAGCAGCCAAAATTCGCCAGGACAGACCCTCGTCGAGCAGTACTTC. This sequence encodes CASSQNSPGQTLVEQYF.

This clonotype was counted between two and nine times. The chain is built from TRBV18 and TRBJ2-5, with D perhaps TRBD2 (7 bases). V shed 3 bases and J shed 5 bases, with 16 bases lying between them. CDR1 and CDR2 from the germline V gene are KGHSH and LQKENI. The length of the CDR3 is 15 residues. CDR3 DNA: TGTGCCAGCTCACCGGGGGGGCCGACCGGGGAGACCCAGTACTTC. It encodes CASSPGGPTGETQYF. Full variable domain (rest looked up from reference TRBV18 and TRBJ2-5): NAGVMQNPRHLVRRRGQEARLRCSPMKGHSHVYWYRQLPEEGLKFMVYLQKENIIDESGMPKERFSAEFPKEGPSILRIQQVVRGDSAAYFCASSPGGPTGETQYFGPGTRLLVL.